This is a list of T cell receptor beta chains from one sample in a study of Graves' ophthalmopathy and Graves' hyperthyroidism. A single record per CDR3 protein comes from TCRdb applying MiXCR to the multiplex PCR reads. The top ten hold about 7% of the sample, which has about 380,000 distinct CDR3 sequences, 15% seen once. The sample comprised peripheral blood. The receptors originated from a woman younger than 30 with stable Graves' hyperthyroidism. The CDR3 runs from the conserved cysteine through the conserved F or W. A D gene is named only where the DNA matches it firmly. Some rows have no size entry. The others give once, few or many, or a class for an expanded clone.

cdr3_length	j_call	v_call	d_call	clone_size	cdr3_nt	cdr3_aa
14	TRBJ1-5	TRBV19	TRBD1	many	TGTGCCACTCGGACAGGGGCGAGCAATCAGCCCCAGCATTTT	CATRTGASNQPQHF
16	TRBJ2-5	TRBV3-1	-	few	TGTGCCAGCAGCCAATCCCTACGAACCGGTGGGGAGACCCAGTACTTC	CASSQSLRTGGETQYF
13	TRBJ1-5	TRBV11-2	-	many	TGTGCCAGCAGCTTAGATACGAACCAGCCCCAGCATTTT	CASSLDTNQPQHF
16	TRBJ2-2	TRBV11-2	TRBD2	many	TGTGCCAGCAGCTTGAGGCGGGGGGCGAACACCGGGGAGCTGTTTTTT	CASSLRRGANTGELFF
15	TRBJ2-7	TRBV20-1	TRBD2	many	TGCAGTGCTAATCCACTAGCGGGGCTGAACTACGAGCAGTACTTC	CSANPLAGLNYEQYF
15	TRBJ2-3	TRBV11-2	TRBD1	few	TGTGCCAGCAGCTTAAGGGACAGATTTACAGATACGCAGTATTTT	CASSLRDRFTDTQYF
14	TRBJ1-2	TRBV6-8	TRBD1	few	TGTGCCAGCAGTCCGGACAGGAGGGGCTATGGCTACACCTTC	CASSPDRRGYGYTF
14	TRBJ1-2	TRBV6-1	TRBD1	-	TGTGCCAGCAGTGTGGGAGACAGGGACCGTGGCTACACCTTC	CASSVGDRDRGYTF
13	TRBJ1-5	TRBV12-3/TRBV12-4	TRBD1	many	TGTGCCAGCAGACAGGGGGCCGGAGGACCCCAGCATTTT	CASRQGAGGPQHF
16	TRBJ1-5	TRBV11-2	TRBD1	few	TGTGCCAGCAGCCCCGGGACAGGTACAGGCAATCAGCCCCAGCATTTT	CASSPGTGTGNQPQHF
14	TRBJ2-5	TRBV6-1	-	many	TGTGCCAGCAGTAGGACAGTGCACCAAGAGACCCAGTACTTC	CASSRTVHQETQYF
14	TRBJ1-2	TRBV5-1	-	-	TGCGCCAGCAGCTTGCCGGACGGGGGGCTTGGCTACACCTTC	CASSLPDGGLGYTF
13	TRBJ1-2	TRBV28	TRBD1	many	TGTGCCAGCAGTTTCGGCAGGGGGAATGGCTACACCTTC	CASSFGRGNGYTF
17	TRBJ1-2	TRBV2	-	many	TGTGCCAGCAGTCCGGAGCGGCAGGGACGGCTCCAGGGGGGCTACACCTTC	CASSPERQGRLQGGYTF
17	TRBJ2-2	TRBV11-2	TRBD1	few	TGTGCCAGCAGCCCCGGCCCGGGACAGTTTAACACCGGGGAGCTGTTTTTT	CASSPGPGQFNTGELFF
12	TRBJ1-1	TRBV10-3	-	many	TGTGCCATCAGTGATCCAGGGGACGGGGCTTTCTTT	CAISDPGDGAFF
14	TRBJ2-7	TRBV3-1	-	many	TGTGCCAGCACCCCTCAGCCCCCCTCCTACGAGCAGTACTTC	CASTPQPPSYEQYF
12	TRBJ2-7	TRBV11-1	-	many	TGTGCCAGCAGCTTCGAGGACTACGAGCAGTACTTC	CASSFEDYEQYF
16	TRBJ1-1	TRBV5-4	-	few	TGTGCCAGCAGCTTGGCCGGTGAGGGTAGAGGAACTGAAGCTTTCTTT	CASSLAGEGRGTEAFF
14	TRBJ1-1	TRBV9	-	many	TGTGCCAGCAGCGTAGAGGGCAGGAACACTGAAGCTTTCTTT	CASSVEGRNTEAFF
14	TRBJ1-2	TRBV29-1	TRBD1	many	TGCAGCGCCGATCGCCGGGACAGGGTGGGTGGCTACACCTTC	CSADRRDRVGGYTF
14	TRBJ2-7	TRBV6-5	TRBD1	many	TGTGCCAGCAGTTACTGGGACAGGGGCCACGAGCAGTACTTC	CASSYWDRGHEQYF
15	TRBJ2-5	TRBV19	TRBD1	many	TGTGCCAGTAGTCCCCGGACAGGGTCGGCAGAGACCCAGTACTTC	CASSPRTGSAETQYF
12	TRBJ1-1	TRBV11-3	-	-	TGTGCCAGCAGCCCCATTTCGTCTGAAGCTTTCTTT	CASSPISSEAFF
17	TRBJ2-5	TRBV11-1	TRBD2	few	TGTGCCAGCAGCTTATTGACGACTAGCGGGGGTTTAGAGACCCAGTACTTC	CASSLLTTSGGLETQYF
14	TRBJ2-7	TRBV12-3/TRBV12-4	TRBD1	-	TGTGCCAGCAAACTTAACAGGGGAACCTACGAGCAGTACTTC	CASKLNRGTYEQYF
16	TRBJ2-6	TRBV4-1	-	-	TGCGCCAGCAGCCAAGCCTCAGGTGGTGGGGCCAACGTCCTGACTTTC	CASSQASGGGANVLTF
15	TRBJ1-6	TRBV7-2	TRBD1	-	TGTGCCAGCAGCTTAGGTGGGACAGGGGATTCACCCCTCCACTTT	CASSLGGTGDSPLHF
13	TRBJ1-3	TRBV28	TRBD1	-	TGTGCCAGCAGTTCTTCCGCCGGAGACAGGGAATATTTT	CASSSSAGDREYF
15	TRBJ1-5	TRBV6-1	TRBD1	-	TGTGCCAGCAGTGACAGGGGGGATAGCAATCAGCCCCAGCATTTT	CASSDRGDSNQPQHF
12	TRBJ2-7	TRBV27	TRBD1	many	TGTGCCACCAGACAGGGACCCTACGAGCAGTACTTC	CATRQGPYEQYF
13	TRBJ1-6	TRBV7-8	-	many	TGTGCCAGCAGCCCAGGATCCGATTCACCCCTCCACTTT	CASSPGSDSPLHF
16	TRBJ2-5	TRBV6-2/TRBV6-3	-	many	TGTGCCAGCAGTTACTCAGCGGGACAGACCCAAGAGACCCAGTACTTC	CASSYSAGQTQETQYF
15	TRBJ1-5	TRBV24-1	TRBD1	many	TGTGCCACCAGTGAGTCAGGGGGGAGCAATCAGCCCCAGCATTTT	CATSESGGSNQPQHF
13	TRBJ2-2	TRBV6-1	-	few	TGTGCCAGCAGTCCCCGGGAGTACGGGGAGCTGTTTTTT	CASSPREYGELFF
17	TRBJ1-5	TRBV12-5	TRBD1	many	TGTGCTAGTGCCCAGTTCCTCACAGGGGGCATGGGTCAGCCCCAGCATTTT	CASAQFLTGGMGQPQHF
15	TRBJ2-5	TRBV15	-	-	TGTGCCACCAGCAGCGAGGCCGGGGCGATGGAGACCCAGTACTTC	CATSSEAGAMETQYF
16	TRBJ1-6	TRBV5-1	TRBD1	few	TGCGCCAGCAGCTCAGGGGACAGCCCGTATAATTCACCCCTCCACTTT	CASSSGDSPYNSPLHF
14	TRBJ1-1	TRBV6-2/TRBV6-3	TRBD1	many	TGTGCCAGCAGGCATGACAGGGGCGACCCTGAAGCTTTCTTT	CASRHDRGDPEAFF
14	TRBJ2-7	TRBV5-1	-	many	TGCGCCAGCAGCTTTACAGGCGTATCCTACGAGCAGTACTTC	CASSFTGVSYEQYF
14	TRBJ1-5	TRBV7-2	-	many	TGTGTCAGCAGCCTGGACGTTAGCAATCAGCCCCAGCATTTT	CVSSLDVSNQPQHF
13	TRBJ1-3	TRBV6-2/TRBV6-3	-	many	TGTGCCAGCAGCCCCTTTTTGGGAAACACCATATATTTT	CASSPFLGNTIYF
17	TRBJ2-7	TRBV11-2	TRBD1	-	TGTGCCAGCAGCTTAGTGACAGGGGGCGCGGGGGCCCACGAGCAGTACTTC	CASSLVTGGAGAHEQYF
13	TRBJ1-1	TRBV9	-	many	TGTGCCAGCAGTGTTAACTTGAACACTGAAGCTTTCTTT	CASSVNLNTEAFF
16	TRBJ1-1	TRBV29-1	-	many	TGCAGCGTTGGTCGTATAGGTGCGGCGGCGAACACTGAAGCTTTCTTT	CSVGRIGAAANTEAFF
15	TRBJ2-7	TRBV27	-	many	TGTGCCAGCAAATCCAACGTGGAAGGGAGCTACGAGCAGTACTTC	CASKSNVEGSYEQYF
13	TRBJ1-2	TRBV27	-	many	TGTGCCAGCAGTTTACAGGGGAGGTATGGCTACACCTTC	CASSLQGRYGYTF
17	TRBJ1-3	TRBV19	-	many	TGTGCCAGTAGTATTCGAGGGAGAAGAGTATCCGGAAACACCATATATTTT	CASSIRGRRVSGNTIYF
12	TRBJ1-6	TRBV28	-	many	TGTGCCAGCAGTGACCCCGTGTCACCCCTCCACTTT	CASSDPVSPLHF
15	TRBJ1-2	TRBV19	-	few	TGTGCCAGTAGTATGCCCCGGCAGGGAGGAAGGGGCTACACCTTC	CASSMPRQGGRGYTF
15	TRBJ1-2	TRBV10-3	TRBD1	many	TGTGCCATCAGTGAACCCGGACAGGGGAAAAATGGCTACACCTTC	CAISEPGQGKNGYTF
13	TRBJ2-7	TRBV12-3/TRBV12-4	TRBD2	many	TGTGCCAGCAGTTTTGGGGGGGGAGCGGAGCAGTACTTC	CASSFGGGAEQYF
12	TRBJ1-5	TRBV6-1	TRBD1	many	TGTGCCAGCAGTGAAGGACAGGGTAGGGTGCATTTT	CASSEGQGRVHF
15	TRBJ2-7	TRBV11-2	-	many	TGTGCCAGCAGCTCAGGAAGCTCAGGAACCTACGAGCAGTACTTC	CASSSGSSGTYEQYF
12	TRBJ1-2	TRBV11-2	-	few	TGTGCCAGCAGCTTACTTCTAGCAGGGCGGACCTTC	CASSLLLAGRTF
18	TRBJ2-4	TRBV10-3	-	many	TGTGCCATCAGTGGCCCGGGACAGACGGATGGGGGGCAAAACATTCAGTACTTC	CAISGPGQTDGGQNIQYF
11	TRBJ1-2	TRBV29-1	TRBD1	many	TGCAGCGGCGGACAGGGAGAAGGCTACACCTTC	CSGGQGEGYTF
14	TRBJ1-5	TRBV20-1	-	few	TGCAGTGTCGCGGATCGGGGGGTCGATCAGCCCCAGCATTTT	CSVADRGVDQPQHF
15	TRBJ2-5	TRBV15	-	many	TGTGCCACCAGCCCGGGAGCATCGTACCAAGAGACCCAGTACTTC	CATSPGASYQETQYF
12	TRBJ1-2	TRBV19	-	many	TGTGCCAGTAGTATTGGAGACGGAGGCTACACCTTC	CASSIGDGGYTF